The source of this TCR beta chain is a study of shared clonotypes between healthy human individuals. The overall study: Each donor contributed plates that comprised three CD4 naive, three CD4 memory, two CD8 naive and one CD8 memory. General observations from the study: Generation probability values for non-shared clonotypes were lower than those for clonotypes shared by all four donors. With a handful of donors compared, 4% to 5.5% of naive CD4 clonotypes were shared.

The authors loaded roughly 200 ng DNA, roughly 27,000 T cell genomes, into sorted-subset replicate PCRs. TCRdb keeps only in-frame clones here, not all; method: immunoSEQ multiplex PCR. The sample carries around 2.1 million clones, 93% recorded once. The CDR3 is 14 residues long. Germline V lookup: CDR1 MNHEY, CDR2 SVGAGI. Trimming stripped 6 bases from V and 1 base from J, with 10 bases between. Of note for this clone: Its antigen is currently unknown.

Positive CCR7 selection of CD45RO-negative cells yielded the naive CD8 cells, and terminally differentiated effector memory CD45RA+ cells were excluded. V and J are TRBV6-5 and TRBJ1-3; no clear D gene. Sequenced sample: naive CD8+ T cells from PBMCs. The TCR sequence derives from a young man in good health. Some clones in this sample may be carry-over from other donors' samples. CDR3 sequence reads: CASRGLGSGNTIYF. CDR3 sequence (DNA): TGTGCCAGCAGGGGTCTGGGTTCTGGAAACACCATATATTTT.